The next 10 T cell receptor beta chains were all read from a single sample in a study of cytomegalovirus exposure and HLA in healthy donors listed by TCRdb under 2017. The protocol used for the library was the immunoSEQ multiplex PCR assay. For the multiplex PCR, a mixture combining 60 forward primers for TCR Vbeta segments and 13 reverse primers for TCR Jbeta segments was used. TCRdb retrieved this table from immuneACCESS and kept in-frame rearrangements only. Not all clones are present; in checked studies, unresolved V genes account for under half, and no reason is known for the remainder. This sample gives 150,000 to 200,000 clones in total; around two thirds of them show up just once. Around 9.3% of the sample is in the top ten clones. Sequencing used PBMCs. The source of these receptors is a man aged 25 to 40 in good health and CMV-seropositive.

V and J are TRBV19 and TRBJ1-1, with unresolved D. CDR1 and CDR2 (germline): LNHDA, SQIVND (reference sequence). CDR3 length: 12 residues. Trimming took off 1 base at V and 7 bases at J, with 7 bases between the two ends. The DNA for the CDR3 is TGTGCCAGTAGTATAGGCGGGAGTGAAGCTTTCTTT. Its protein product is CASSIGGSEAFF.

V and J are TRBV7-9 and TRBJ1-3; 7 nucleotides agree with TRBD1. The CDR3 spans 14 residues. CDR1 is SEHNR, CDR2 FQNEAQ, per germline (reference sequence). Trimming removed 5 bases from V and 12 bases from J; junction bases left unmatched: 13. CDR3 sequence: CASSQIRDSGGIYF. For the CDR3, the DNA is TGTGCCAGCAGCCAAATCCGGGACAGCGGAGGCATATATTTT.

The sample holds a few counts of this clone. The chain recombines TRBV7-9 with TRBJ2-4; a possible D gene is TRBD2 (5 bases). CDR3 length: 14 residues. Germline V gene sequence: CDR1 SEHNR, CDR2 FQNEAQ (reference sequence). Trimming took off 1 base at V and 6 bases at J, with 10 bases between the two ends. The DNA for the CDR3 is TGTGCCAGCAGCTTAGACCGGGGTACAAACATTCAGTACTTC. This gives the protein CASSLDRGTNIQYF.

This sequence joins TRBV11-3 and TRBJ2-2, with a possible D match to TRBD2 (6 bases). The CDR3 sequence is 13 residues long. With 1 base removed from V and 8 bases from J, the gap between germline ends came to 8 bases. The germline V gene has CDR1 SGHNT and CDR2 YENEEA. Here the CDR3 reads CASSLAGVGELFF. In DNA, the CDR3 is TGTGCCAGCAGCTTAGCGGGAGTGGGGGAGCTGTTTTTT. Full variable domain (missing parts from reference TRBV11-3 and TRBJ2-2): EAGVVQSPRYKIIEKKQPVAFWCNPISGHNTLYWYLQNLGQGPELLIRYENEEAVDDSQLPKDRFSAERLKGVDSTLKIQPAELGDSAVYLCASSLAGVGELFFGEGSRLTVL.

This chain joins TRBV4-1 and TRBJ2-5, with D possibly being TRBD2 (5 bases). Germline CDR1 MGHRA, CDR2 YSYEKL. CDR3 length: 16 residues. Trimming stripped 0 bases from V and 2 bases from J, with 13 bases between. The CDR3 protein is CASSQDLRGTQETQYF. For the CDR3, the DNA is TGCGCCAGCAGCCAAGATCTACGGGGTACGCAAGAGACCCAGTACTTC.

This chain connects TRBV10-1 to TRBJ2-1; TRBD1 agrees at 10 bases. CDR1 and CDR2 from the germline V gene are WNHNN and SYGVQD (reference sequence). V lost 6 bases and J lost 3; bases outside the gene matches: 14. CDR3 length equals 18 residues. CDR3 sequence reads: CASSSPNLGTGDYNEQFF. CDR3 in DNA: TGCGCCAGCAGCTCTCCAAACTTGGGGACAGGGGACTACAATGAGCAGTTCTTC.

This sequence joins TRBV6-1 and TRBJ1-5; D may be TRBD1 (6 bases). This CDR3 comprises 14 residues. The germline gives CDR1 MNHNS, CDR2 SASEGT. The V gene lost 5 bases and the J gene lost 3 bases, with 11 bases spanning the gap. CDR3 region: CASSLQGTNQPQHF. In DNA form, the CDR3 reads TGTGCCAGCAGTTTACAGGGCACCAATCAGCCCCAGCATTTT.

The chain recombines TRBV6-1 with TRBJ2-7; D might be TRBD1 (5 bases). CDR3 length: 14 amino acids. The germline V and J ends were trimmed by 6 bases and 2 bases, with 14 bases remaining between them. Per germline, CDR1 MNHNS and CDR2 SASEGT. The CDR3 DNA reads as TGTGCCAGCAGGGGGCTAGGCCCCACCTACGAGCAGTACTTC. As protein: CASRGLGPTYEQYF.

The CDR3, as DNA: TGTGCCAGCAGCGTAGCCCCCGTAGTCGGGAGTAGCACAGATACGCAGTATTTT. This encodes CASSVAPVVGSSTDTQYF. The chain has TRBV9 and TRBJ2-3; a weak D match, TRBD2 (6 bases). The germline V and J ends were trimmed by 0 bases and 0 bases, with 17 bases remaining between them. Germline CDR1 reads SGDLS; CDR2 reads YYNGEE. CDR3 length: 18 residues.

The chain has TRBV27 and TRBJ2-3; D unresolved. The CDR3 covers 13 residues. V gave up 6 bases and J gave up 4 bases, with 11 bases separating them. The germline V gene has CDR1 MNHEY and CDR2 SMNVEV (reference sequence). The chain's CDR3 is CASRTQVADTQYF. The CDR3 DNA sequence: TGTGCCAGCAGGACCCAGGTAGCAGATACGCAGTATTTT.